These 12 T cell receptor beta chains originate from one sample sequenced in a study of cytomegalovirus exposure and HLA in healthy donors. The PCR used 60 Vbeta and 13 Jbeta primers. Using immunoSEQ multiplex PCR, the repertoire was profiled, and TCRdb retains in-frame clones only, with some absent. The sample contains around 120,000 clones, about 80% of which appear only once. Sequenced input: PBMCs. The receptors here all came from a girl under 10 years old in good health and CMV-seronegative.

This chain links TRBV28 with TRBJ1-6; TRBD1 aligns across 9 bases. The CDR3 is made up of 15 amino acids. Trimming at V came to 5 bases and at J to 11 bases, leaving 10 bases not matched to a gene. Germline loops: CDR1 MDHEN, CDR2 SYDVKM. This CDR3 is CASSRDRDTTAPLHF. The CDR3 DNA reads as TGTGCCAGCAGTCGGGACAGGGATACGACCGCACCCCTCCACTTT.

The CDR3 region is CASSEGSGYNSPLHF. The CDR3 nucleotides read TGTGCCAGCAGCGAGGGGTCGGGCTATAATTCACCCCTCCACTTT. V and J are TRBV9 and TRBJ1-6, with a weak D call TRBD1 (5 bases). Trimming shortened V by 3 bases and J by 3 bases, and 10 bases separated the two germline ends. The CDR3 is made up of 15 amino acids. CDR1 is SGDLS and CDR2 is YYNGEE in the germline V gene.

The V call is TRBV27, the J call TRBJ2-1; 9 bases are shared with TRBD2. Germline CDR1 reads MNHEY; CDR2 reads SMNVEV (reference sequence). V shed 4 bases, J shed 4 bases, and the junction held 8 bases outside the gene matches. This CDR3 has 16 residues. CDR3: CASSSRAGGPYNEQFF. The CDR3, as DNA: TGTGCCAGCAGTTCCCGCGCGGGAGGGCCTTACAATGAGCAGTTCTTC.

The V and J genes are TRBV6-5 and TRBJ1-1; 7 positions match TRBD1. The CDR3 consists of 14 residues. Germline CDR1 is MNHEY and CDR2 is SVGAGI. Unmatched junction bases numbered 6, after V lost 2 bases and J lost 6 bases. The CDR3 spells CASSYGSGGSEAFF. DNA of the CDR3: TGTGCCAGCAGTTACGGTTCAGGGGGGTCTGAAGCTTTCTTT.

The chain combines TRBV7-6 with TRBJ2-1; TRBD2 matches at 7 bases. The CDR3 has 14 amino acids. V lost 4 bases and J lost 8; bases outside the gene matches: 8. CDR1 is SGHVS, CDR2 FNYEAQ, per germline. Here the CDR3 reads CASSYQREADEQFF. For the CDR3, the DNA is TGTGCCAGCAGCTACCAGCGGGAAGCCGATGAGCAGTTCTTC.

This clone appeared once. CDR3 coding DNA: TGTGCCAGCAGTGGCCAAAGGGGCGGCGAGCAGTACTTC. Its protein product is CASSGQRGGEQYF. The chain recombines TRBV6-1 with TRBJ2-7, with D possibly being TRBD1 (5 bases). From germline, CDR1 is MNHNS and CDR2 SASEGT. CDR3 size: 13 residues. The ends were cut back, 4 bases at V and 6 bases at J, with 13 bases in the middle.

This chain uses TRBV6-5 with TRBJ2-2; D is possibly TRBD2 (5 bases). V was cut by 0 bases and J by 5 bases, with 13 bases left in between. Germline V gene data show CDR1 as MNHEY and CDR2 as SVGAGI. The CDR3 length is 16 residues. CDR3: CASSYSRVTETGELFF. In DNA form, the CDR3 reads TGTGCCAGCAGTTACTCGAGGGTAACGGAGACCGGGGAGCTGTTTTTT.

The J gene is TRBJ1-5, the V gene TRBV12-5; D is undetermined. The ends were cut back, 1 base at V and 0 bases at J, with 13 bases in the middle. This CDR3 comprises 17 residues. Germline CDR1 is LGHNT and CDR2 is FRNRAP. Here the CDR3 reads CASGLAQESYSNQPQHF. The CDR3 coding sequence is TGTGCTAGTGGTTTGGCCCAGGAAAGTTATAGCAATCAGCCCCAGCATTTT.

The CDR3 spells CASRGTGGGDGYTF. The CDR3 DNA reads as TGCGCCAGCAGAGGGACAGGGGGCGGGGATGGCTACACCTTC. The chain has TRBV10-1 and TRBJ1-2; the match to TRBD1 covers 12 bases. Germline CDR1 is WNHNN and CDR2 is SYGVQD (reference sequence). The CDR3 sequence is 14 residues long. The V gene end was trimmed by 6 bases and the J gene end by 6 bases; junction bases not matched to a gene: 5.

The rearrangement joins TRBV7-9 to TRBJ2-7; TRBD1 is a possible D gene (7 bases). Germline values: CDR1 SEHNR, CDR2 FQNEAQ (reference sequence). Between the trimmed V and J ends, which lost 3 bases and 6 bases, there was a span of 12 bases. The CDR3 runs to 13 residues. The CDR3 coding sequence is TGTGCCAGCAGCTTGTGGGGGGACAGCGAGCAGTACTTC. It encodes CASSLWGDSEQYF.

The chain combines TRBV4-1 with TRBJ2-7, with TRBD2 identical over 9 bases. The CDR3 has 18 amino acids. Germline loops: CDR1 MGHRA, CDR2 YSYEKL. Germline trimming cut 4 bases from V and 5 bases from J; bases unmatched to any gene: 18. The CDR3 loop is CASSPRSLRSSGNNEQYF. CDR3 nucleotide sequence: TGCGCCAGCAGCCCTCGATCCTTAAGGTCTAGCGGGAACAACGAGCAGTACTTC.

The chain couples TRBV6-5 to TRBJ1-1, with D possibly being TRBD1 (6 bases). CDR1 is MNHEY, CDR2 SVGAGI, per germline. Between the trimmed V and J ends, which lost 0 bases and 5 bases, there was a span of 10 bases. The CDR3 covers 14 residues. The CDR3: CASSYSGARTEAFF. The CDR3 nucleotides read TGTGCCAGCAGTTACTCGGGGGCGCGGACTGAAGCTTTCTTT.